A single sample gave rise to the 25 T cell receptor beta chains below, sequenced in a study of CD8+ T cells in alopecia areata. RNA, once extracted, was reverse transcribed into cDNA for use as the sequencing template. This table comes from immunoSEQ multiplex PCR, and its TCRdb copy is limited to in-frame clones, with some not included. This repertoire shows approximately 58,000 clones, 44% found once; its top ten account for roughly 51%. The specimen was NKG2D-low CD8+ T cells sorted from blood. The receptors derive from a human donor with alopecia areata.

This clone was detected only a few times. This sample also contains other DNA sequences that code for the same CDR3. The chain carries TRBV7-9 and TRBJ1-1; D is unresolved. The CDR3 is made up of 13 amino acids. Trimming shortened V by 5 bases and J by 0 bases, and 7 bases separated the two germline ends. The V gene's germline CDR1 is SEHNR and CDR2 FQNEAQ (reference sequence). CDR3 residues: CASSPLLNTEAFF. CDR3 DNA sequence: TGTGCCAGCAGCCCCCTGCTGAACACTGAAGCTTTCTTT.

The CDR3 coding sequence is TGTGCCAGCAGCTCTCAGGAACTAGCGGGTATACGCTCCTACAATGAGCAGTTCTTC. It codes for CASSSQELAGIRSYNEQFF. This chain links TRBV28 with TRBJ2-1; 9 bases are a match to TRBD2. The CDR3 extends over 19 amino acids. Looked up from germline, CDR1 is MDHEN and CDR2 is SYDVKM. V lost 6 bases to trimming and J lost 0 bases; unmatched junction nucleotides: 15.

Turning to this clone: Other DNA sequences in the same sample also yield this CDR3. This chain links TRBV9 with TRBJ2-7; D unclear. The CDR3 totals 14 residues. Germline V gene lookup returns CDR1 SGDLS and CDR2 YYNGEE. V shed 2 bases and J shed 0 bases, with 9 bases lying between them. The CDR3 DNA follows: TGTGCCAGCAGCGTTGGTGGCAGCTCCTACGAGCAGTACTTC. This encodes CASSVGGSSYEQYF.

This clone was seen only a few times. The CDR3 nucleotides read TGCGCCAGCAGCCCAGACCCTTGGCAGTTGGATGAGCAGTTCTTC. Its translation is CASSPDPWQLDEQFF. The chain couples TRBV5-1 to TRBJ2-1; D gene uncertain. V dropped 4 bases and J dropped 8 bases, with 19 bases sitting between them. CDR3 length equals 15 residues. Germline-derived CDR1 and CDR2 are SGHRS and YFSETQ.

This chain joins TRBV5-1 and TRBJ2-7; a possible D gene is TRBD1 (6 bases). Between the trimmed V and J ends, which lost 1 base and 5 bases, there was a span of 16 bases. The length of the CDR3 is 15 residues. Germline CDR1 is SGHRS and CDR2 is YFSETQ. Here the CDR3 DNA reads TGCGCCAGCAGCTTGCTGGACAGACCCAAGGACGAGCAGTACTTC. This sequence encodes CASSLLDRPKDEQYF.

The genes are TRBV2 and TRBJ2-1; a weak D match, TRBD2 (6 bases). Looked up from germline, CDR1 is SNHLY and CDR2 is FYNNEI. The CDR3 loop spans 12 amino acids. Trimming shortened V by 10 bases and J by 3 bases, and 10 bases separated the two germline ends. The DNA for the CDR3 is TGTGCCAACACGGGACTCTACAATGAGCAGTTCTTC. It encodes CANTGLYNEQFF.

The chain recombines TRBV4-3 with TRBJ2-3; D unresolved. The CDR3 loop spans 14 amino acids. Trimming cost V 6 bases and J 3 bases, with 13 bases left between them. The germline CDR1 and CDR2 sequences are LGHNA and YSLEER. CDR3 sequence: CASRSGIGTDTQYF. The CDR3, as DNA: TGCGCCAGCAGGAGTGGGATCGGGACAGATACGCAGTATTTT.

V is TRBV28 and J is TRBJ2-5; the D gene is possibly TRBD2 (6 bases). The germline V and J ends were trimmed by 3 bases and 1 base, with 9 bases remaining between them. The length of the CDR3 is 14 residues. The germline V gene encodes CDR1 MDHEN and CDR2 SYDVKM. The CDR3 DNA is TGTGCCAGCAGTTTGGGGGGATTCCAAGAGACCCAGTACTTC. Protein product: CASSLGGFQETQYF. The whole variable domain, filled in from reference TRBV28 and TRBJ2-5, reads DVKVTQSSRYLVKRTGEKVFLECVQDMDHENMFWYRQDPGLGLRLIYFSYDVKMKEKGDIPEGYSVSREKKERFSLILESASTNQTSMYLCASSLGGFQETQYFGPGTRLLVL.

This clone was picked up a small number of times. The chain combines TRBV29-1 with TRBJ2-1; D is perhaps TRBD2 (7 bases). The CDR3 is 14 amino acids. V lost 2 bases and J lost 4, with 12 bases in between. Looked up from germline, CDR1 is SQVTM and CDR2 is ANQGSEA. DNA for the CDR3: TGCAGCGTTGAACAGGGGAGGGTATACAATGAGCAGTTCTTC. Protein product: CSVEQGRVYNEQFF.

V and J are TRBV27 and TRBJ2-7; D unresolved. V was cut by 5 bases and J by 6 bases, with 17 bases left in between. The CDR3 has 14 amino acids. Germline V gene data show CDR1 as MNHEY and CDR2 as SMNVEV (reference sequence). Here the CDR3 DNA reads TGTGCCAGCAGTCCCGGGCTGACCCCCGGCGAGCAGTACTTC. Residues: CASSPGLTPGEQYF.

This clone came up a few times. V is TRBV7-9 and J is TRBJ2-1; 7 positions match TRBD2. The CDR3 contains 16 residues. Trimming removed 3 bases from V and 6 bases from J; junction bases left unmatched: 11. CDR1 is SEHNR, CDR2 FQNEAQ, per germline (reference sequence). The CDR3 DNA reads as TGTGCCAGCAGCTTCCGGGGCGGGAGTTTTACCAATGAGCAGTTCTTC. Protein sequence: CASSFRGGSFTNEQFF. Based on the CDR3 plus reference TRBV7-9 and TRBJ2-1, the full variable domain is DTGVSQNPRHKITKRGQNVTFRCDPISEHNRLYWYRQTLGQGPEFLTYFQNEAQLEKSRLLSDRFSAERPKGSFSTLEIQRTEQGDSAMYLCASSFRGGSFTNEQFFGPGTRLTVL.

CDR3 sequence: CASSPPQQGLATDTQYF. The CDR3 DNA sequence: TGTGCCAGCTCACCACCGCAGCAGGGATTGGCCACAGATACGCAGTATTTT. J is TRBJ2-3 and V is TRBV18, with a weak D call TRBD1 (5 bases). V lost 0 bases and J lost 2, with 15 bases in between. The germline gives CDR1 KGHSH, CDR2 LQKENI. The CDR3 runs to 17 residues.

The chain uses TRBV4-1 and TRBJ2-3; 10 bases line up with TRBD2. CDR3 size: 17 residues. After removal of 3 bases from V and 2 bases from J, the junction contained 8 bases not matched to a gene. The germline V gene has CDR1 MGHRA and CDR2 YSYEKL. CDR3 in DNA: TGCGCCAGCAGCCACCTCCTGACTAGCGGGCTCACAGATACGCAGTATTTT. This translates into CASSHLLTSGLTDTQYF.

This clone was detected a few times. This sequence joins TRBV29-1 and TRBJ2-7; D perhaps matches TRBD2 (6 bases). V dropped 5 bases and J dropped 4 bases, with 15 bases sitting between them. The CDR3 has 13 amino acids. CDR1 and CDR2 (germline): SQVTM, ANQGSEA. CDR3 in amino acids: CSVLAAGRYEQYF. In nucleotides, the CDR3 is TGCAGCGTTCTGGCCGCGGGGAGATACGAGCAGTACTTC.

The rearrangement uses TRBV2 and TRBJ2-4, with 11 bases identical to TRBD2. The germline gives CDR1 SNHLY, CDR2 FYNNEI. Losses at the gene ends were 6 bases for V and 0 bases for J; bases not matched to a gene: 10. This CDR3 has 18 amino acids. CDR3 region: CASRPTSGSSLAKNIQYF. The CDR3 DNA sequence: TGTGCCAGCAGGCCTACTAGCGGGAGTTCTTTAGCCAAAAACATTCAGTACTTC.

This clone has just a few counts. This chain links TRBV21-1 with TRBJ1-2; whether TRBD1, the table's D call, matches the DNA was not checked. TRBV21-1 is classified as a pseudogene. CDR3 length: 12 residues. The CDR3 sequence: CASTNRVGGYTF. The CDR3 DNA reads TGTGCCAGCACCAACAGGGTCGGCGGCTACACCTTC.

V usage is TRBV29-1 and J usage is TRBJ1-1; 8 positions match TRBD1. Germline loops: CDR1 SQVTM, CDR2 ANQGSEA. The CDR3 has 15 residues. V lost 2 bases, J lost 3 bases, and 8 bases stayed unmatched. CDR3 sequence reads: CSVEQGAMGYTEAFF. DNA of the CDR3: TGCAGCGTTGAACAGGGGGCGATGGGGTACACTGAAGCTTTCTTT.

This clone has just a few counts. The rearrangement uses TRBV29-1 and TRBJ2-2; the D is unclear. The V and J ends lost 6 bases and 1 base respectively, with 9 bases between them. CDR1 is SQVTM and CDR2 is ANQGSEA in the germline V gene. There are 13 residues in the CDR3. The CDR3 DNA reads as TGCAGCGTAATTAGACAGAACACCGGGGAGCTGTTTTTT. Amino acid sequence: CSVIRQNTGELFF.

The chain employs TRBV29-1 and TRBJ1-2, with D tentatively TRBD1 (6 bases). Germline V gene data show CDR1 as SQVTM and CDR2 as ANQGSEA. V was shortened by 6 bases and J by 2 bases, with 10 bases between the two germline ends. This CDR3 region has 12 residues. CDR3 DNA sequence: TGCAGCGTGCGGACAGAGAACTATGGCTACACCTTC. The encoded protein is CSVRTENYGYTF. Combining the CDR3 with reference TRBV29-1 and TRBJ1-2 gives the whole variable domain SAVISQKPSRDICQRGTSLTIQCQVDSQVTMMFWYRQQPGQSLTLIATANQGSEATYESGFVIDKFPISRPNLTFSTLTVSNMSPEDSSIYLCSVRTENYGYTFGSGTRLTVV.

In this sample, this clone turned up a few times. DNA of the CDR3: TGCAGCGTTGGGCAGGCTACCTACGAGCAGTACTTC. Translating it yields CSVGQATYEQYF. This chain links TRBV29-1 with TRBJ2-7; the D is unclear. With 4 bases removed from V and 2 bases from J, the gap between germline ends came to 9 bases. CDR3 length: 12 residues. Germline CDR1 SQVTM, CDR2 ANQGSEA.

The chain employs TRBV27 and TRBJ1-5, with 12 bases that match TRBD1. After removal of 5 bases from V and 5 bases from J, the junction contained 4 bases not matched to a gene. Per the germline V gene, CDR1 is MNHEY and CDR2 is SMNVEV (reference sequence). This CDR3 region has 15 residues. CDR3 residues: CASSPGTGGYQPQHF. The CDR3 DNA reads TGTGCCAGCAGTCCCGGGACAGGGGGCTATCAGCCCCAGCATTTT.

This clone was observed a handful of times. The V and J genes are TRBV29-1 and TRBJ2-7, with D perhaps matching TRBD1 or TRBD2 (6 bases each). The CDR3 has 13 amino acids. Germline lookup yields CDR1 SQVTM and CDR2 ANQGSEA. V gave up 6 bases and J gave up 3 bases, with 15 bases separating them. CDR3 residues: CSVGGTSGYEQYF. The CDR3 bases are TGCAGCGTAGGGGGGACCTCCGGCTACGAGCAGTACTTC.

The chain has TRBV7-9 and TRBJ2-1, with no clear D. The V end lost 4 bases, the J end lost 6 bases, and 7 bases lay between the germline ends. The CDR3 is 12 amino acids. Germline lookup yields CDR1 SEHNR and CDR2 FQNEAQ (reference sequence). The CDR3, as DNA: TGTGCCAGCAGCTCTGATCGCAATGAGCAGTTCTTC. This sequence encodes CASSSDRNEQFF.

The chain carries TRBV4-1 and TRBJ2-3; no reliable D call. The length of the CDR3 is 13 residues. Trimming stripped 7 bases from V and 1 base from J, with 9 bases between. Germline assignment: CDR1 MGHRA and CDR2 YSYEKL. The CDR3 DNA sequence: TGCGCCAGCAATAGTGGAGGCACAGATACGCAGTATTTT. Translated, it gives CASNSGGTDTQYF.

The chain carries TRBV2 and TRBJ2-1, with D perhaps matching TRBD2 (7 bases). V lost 5 bases and J 1 base, leaving 15 bases between the germline ends. This CDR3 has 16 residues. Germline CDR1 is SNHLY and CDR2 is FYNNEI. CDR3 protein: CASSSRAGQSYNEQFF. In DNA form, the CDR3 reads TGTGCCAGCAGTTCCAGAGCGGGACAATCCTACAATGAGCAGTTCTTC.